Listed below are T cell receptor beta chains from one sample, sequenced in a study of blood T cell repertoires in COVID-19. Assay: immunoSEQ multiplex PCR; the TCRdb copy retains only in-frame clones and omits some. The sample records about 430,000 clones, nearly 90% being singletons. The sequenced sample consisted of PBMCs or T cells enriched from blood (not recorded which). These receptor sequences come from a woman aged 18-29 years who had been exposed to COVID-19. The CDR3 runs from the conserved cysteine through the conserved F or W. A D gene is named only where the DNA matches it firmly. Expanded clones get a size class; other rows say once, few or many, or leave the size out.

-	-	TRBV7-9	TRBJ1-6	13	CASNLGDNSPLHF	TGTGCCAGCAATCTCGGGGATAATTCACCCCTCCACTTT
-	TRBD1	TRBV28	TRBJ1-3	16	CASSVGQGVPGNTIYF	TGTGCCAGCAGTGTTGGACAGGGAGTCCCTGGAAACACCATATATTTT
-	-	TRBV19	TRBJ1-2	11	CASTTEGSYTF	TGTGCCAGTACAACGGAGGGGAGCTACACCTTC
-	TRBD1	TRBV3-1/TRBV3-2	TRBJ1-3	15	CAAGAGGFSGNTIYF	TGTGCAGCCGGGGCAGGGGGCTTCTCTGGAAACACCATATATTTT
-	-	TRBV5-5	TRBJ1-1	14	CASSFDSRATEAFF	TGTGCCAGCAGTTTTGACAGCCGGGCCACTGAAGCTTTCTTT
-	-	TRBV20-1	TRBJ2-2	17	CSASKRPAVRNTGELFF	TGCAGTGCTAGTAAGCGGCCAGCGGTTCGGAACACCGGGGAGCTGTTTTTT
-	-	TRBV6-4	TRBJ1-2	12	CASSDPGYGYTF	TGTGCCAGCAGTGACCCGGGTTATGGCTACACCTTC
-	-	TRBV5-1	TRBJ1-1	14	CASSQGVMNTEAFF	TGCGCCAGCAGCCAAGGGGTTATGAACACTGAAGCTTTCTTT
few	-	TRBV20-1	TRBJ1-2	14	CSASISGSIDGYTF	TGCAGTGCTAGTATAAGTGGGAGTATCGATGGCTACACCTTC
-	TRBD2	TRBV28	TRBJ2-1	15	CASRRTSGSFDEQFF	TGTGCCAGCAGGCGGACTAGCGGGTCCTTCGATGAGCAGTTCTTC
once	-	TRBV10-3	TRBJ2-7	17	CAISEAPGMGSPYEQYF	TGTGCCATCAGTGAGGCCCCCGGGATGGGAAGTCCCTACGAGCAGTACTTC
-	TRBD2	TRBV27	TRBJ2-7	13	CASSPGTIYEQYF	TGTGCCAGCAGTCCGGGGACTATTTACGAGCAGTACTTC
few	TRBD1	TRBV11-2	TRBJ2-2	16	CASTIGAGGNTGELFF	TGTGCCAGCACCATTGGGGCAGGGGGCAACACCGGGGAGCTGTTTTTT
-	-	TRBV28	TRBJ1-1	16	CASSLYRKPMNTEAFF	TGTGCCAGCAGTTTATACAGGAAGCCCATGAACACTGAAGCTTTCTTT
-	-	TRBV7-8	TRBJ1-1	13	CASRNTGNTEAFF	TGTGCCAGCAGGAACACAGGAAACACTGAAGCTTTCTTT
-	-	TRBV7-3	TRBJ1-2	16	CASSPNPQGGPNGYTF	TGTGCCAGCAGCCCAAATCCCCAAGGGGGACCCAATGGCTACACCTTC
once	TRBD1	TRBV28	TRBJ1-1	14	CASSGQALGTEAFF	TGTGCCAGCAGTGGACAGGCCTTGGGCACTGAAGCTTTCTTT
-	-	TRBV28	TRBJ1-1	14	CASSQGGGYTEAFF	TGTGCCAGCAGTCAAGGGGGGGGATACACTGAAGCTTTCTTT
-	TRBD2	TRBV7-8	TRBJ2-2	13	CASSPLAAGELFF	TGTGCCAGCAGCCCACTAGCGGCCGGGGAGCTGTTTTTT
-	-	TRBV12-3/TRBV12-4	TRBJ2-7	11	CASSLGLEQYF	TGTGCCAGCAGTTTAGGGCTCGAGCAGTACTTC
-	-	TRBV5-6	TRBJ2-3	18	CASSTLLTGEFSTDTQYF	TGTGCCAGCAGTACTCTTCTGACAGGAGAATTCAGCACAGATACGCAGTATTTT
-	TRBD1	TRBV5-1	TRBJ1-2	17	CASSLSYPAGGNYGYTF	TGCGCCAGCAGCTTGTCTTATCCGGCAGGGGGAAACTATGGCTACACCTTC
-	TRBD2	TRBV6-5	TRBJ2-7	16	CASSYGLAGSHYEQYF	TGTGCCAGCAGTTACGGACTAGCGGGAAGCCACTACGAGCAGTACTTC
-	TRBD2	TRBV5-5	TRBJ2-1	16	CASSRYGLAGLNEQFF	TGTGCCAGCAGCCGATACGGACTAGCGGGCCTCAATGAGCAGTTCTTC
-	-	TRBV7-9	TRBJ1-5	15	CASSQTGVSNQPQHF	TGTGCCAGCAGTCAGACAGGTGTTAGCAATCAGCCCCAGCATTTT
-	-	TRBV27	TRBJ2-7	13	CASSLSRVYEQYF	TGTGCCAGCAGTTTAAGCAGGGTCTACGAGCAGTACTTC
-	TRBD1	TRBV28	TRBJ2-7	15	CASSPPNRGLGEQYF	TGTGCCAGCAGTCCCCCCAACAGGGGGTTGGGGGAGCAGTACTTC
-	TRBD1	TRBV11-3	TRBJ1-1	17	CASSIGGQGARGTEAFF	TGTGCCAGCTCGATAGGAGGGCAGGGGGCCCGAGGCACTGAAGCTTTCTTT
-	TRBD2	TRBV27	TRBJ2-1	16	CASSLRGTSLDNEQFF	TGTGCCAGCAGTCTCCGGGGGACTAGCCTCGACAATGAGCAGTTCTTC
-	-	TRBV7-2	TRBJ2-5	13	CASSPRTSGTQYF	TGTGCCAGCAGCCCACGCACGAGCGGGACCCAGTACTTC
-	TRBD1	TRBV28	TRBJ1-3	22	CASSLWIGMDRGSSISGNTIYF	TGTGCCAGCAGTTTATGGATCGGCATGGACAGGGGTTCCTCTATCTCTGGAAACACCATATATTTT
-	TRBD1	TRBV11-1	TRBJ2-7	14	CASSSRGQGYEQYF	TGTGCCAGCAGCTCCCGTGGACAGGGCTACGAGCAGTACTTC
-	TRBD2	TRBV10-2	TRBJ2-1	16	CASSERGGMIGNEQFF	TGCGCCAGCAGTGAGCGCGGGGGTATGATTGGCAATGAGCAGTTCTTC
-	TRBD1	TRBV28	TRBJ2-7	18	CASSSWTGGDLDSYEQYF	TGTGCCAGCAGTTCCTGGACAGGGGGGGATTTAGACTCCTACGAGCAGTACTTC
-	-	TRBV28	TRBJ1-1	15	CASSLGGGAYTEAFF	TGTGCCAGCAGTTTGGGGGGAGGGGCCTACACTGAAGCTTTCTTT
-	-	TRBV5-1	TRBJ2-1	16	CASSGYQGHQNNEQFF	TGCGCCAGCAGCGGCTACCAGGGGCACCAAAACAATGAGCAGTTCTTC
-	TRBD2	TRBV3-1/TRBV3-2	TRBJ2-2	15	CASSPSAGGPGELFF	TGTGCCAGCAGCCCCTCAGCGGGAGGGCCCGGGGAGCTGTTTTTT
-	TRBD1	TRBV25-1	TRBJ2-7	15	CASTPRQGPAYEQYF	TGTGCCAGCACCCCTCGACAGGGACCCGCCTACGAGCAGTACTTC
-	TRBD1	TRBV7-9	TRBJ2-7	14	CASRYTGTAYEQYF	TGTGCCAGCAGATACACTGGGACAGCCTACGAGCAGTACTTC
-	TRBD1	TRBV5-7	TRBJ2-7	15	CASSFGTGAAYEQYF	TGTGCCAGCAGCTTTGGGACAGGGGCCGCCTACGAGCAGTACTTC
-	TRBD2	TRBV10-3	TRBJ2-2	20	CAIKPRVGTSGGSDTGELFF	TGTGCCATCAAGCCCCGGGTGGGGACTAGCGGGGGGTCTGACACCGGGGAGCTGTTTTTT
-	-	TRBV28	TRBJ1-3	14	CASSAGAPGNTIYF	TGTGCCAGCAGCGCAGGGGCACCTGGAAACACCATATATTTT
-	TRBD2	TRBV6-6	TRBJ2-7	17	CASSPRGGGTLTYEQYF	TGTGCCAGCAGTCCCCGTGGGGGGGGGACGCTAACCTACGAGCAGTACTTC
-	-	TRBV11-2	TRBJ1-1	13	CASTVIANTEAFF	TGTGCCAGCACCGTAATAGCGAACACTGAAGCTTTCTTT
-	-	TRBV28	TRBJ1-1	14	CASSSPGMNTEAFF	TGTGCCAGCAGTTCCCCGGGGATGAACACTGAAGCTTTCTTT
once	-	TRBV5-1	TRBJ1-2	14	CASSQREFDYGYTF	TGCGCCAGCAGTCAAAGGGAGTTCGACTATGGCTACACCTTC
-	-	TRBV18	TRBJ2-5	14	CASSPRPVSETQYF	TGTGCCAGCTCCCCGCGGCCCGTAAGTGAGACCCAGTACTTC
-	-	TRBV19	TRBJ1-1	15	CASSIRQYMNTEAFF	TGTGCCAGTAGTATCAGGCAGTACATGAACACTGAAGCTTTCTTT
-	TRBD1	TRBV6-2/TRBV6-3	TRBJ1-6	15	CASSYSTGGDSPLHF	TGTGCCAGCAGTTACTCGACAGGGGGCGATTCACCCCTCCACTTT
-	-	TRBV10-2	TRBJ1-6	13	CASRTGLESPLHF	TGCGCCAGCAGAACAGGGCTGGAATCACCCCTCCACTTT
-	-	TRBV30	TRBJ1-5	13	CAWSGTGYQPQHF	TGTGCCTGGAGCGGTACGGGGTATCAGCCCCAGCATTTT
-	TRBD2	TRBV28	TRBJ2-5	15	CASSSTSGKRETQYF	TGTGCCAGCAGTTCGACTAGCGGGAAACGGGAGACCCAGTACTTC
-	TRBD1	TRBV5-6	TRBJ1-6	14	CASSFWTGHGTLHF	TGTGCCAGCAGCTTTTGGACAGGCCACGGCACCCTCCACTTT
-	TRBD2	TRBV7-6	TRBJ2-1	15	CASSIGTSGVDEQFF	TGTGCCAGCAGCATCGGGACTAGCGGGGTAGATGAGCAGTTCTTC
-	-	TRBV6-5	TRBJ1-1	12	CASSLLNTEAFF	TGTGCCAGCAGTTTGCTAAACACTGAAGCTTTCTTT